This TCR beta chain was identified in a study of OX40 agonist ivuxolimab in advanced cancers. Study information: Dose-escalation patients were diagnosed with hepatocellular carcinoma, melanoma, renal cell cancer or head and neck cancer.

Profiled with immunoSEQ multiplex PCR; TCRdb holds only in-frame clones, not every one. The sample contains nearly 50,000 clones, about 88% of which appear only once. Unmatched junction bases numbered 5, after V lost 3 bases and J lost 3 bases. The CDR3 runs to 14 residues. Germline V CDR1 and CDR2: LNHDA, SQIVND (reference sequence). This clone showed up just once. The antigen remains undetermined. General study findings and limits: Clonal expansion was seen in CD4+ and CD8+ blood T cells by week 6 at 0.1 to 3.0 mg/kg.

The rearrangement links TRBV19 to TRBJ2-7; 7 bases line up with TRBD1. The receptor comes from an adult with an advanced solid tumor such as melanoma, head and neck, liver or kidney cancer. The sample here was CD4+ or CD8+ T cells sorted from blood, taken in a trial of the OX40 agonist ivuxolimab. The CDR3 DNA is TGTGCCAGTAGTATCGAGACAGGGAACTACGAGCAGTACTTC. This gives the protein CASSIETGNYEQYF.